This T cell receptor (beta chain) was obtained from a study of CD4 T cells in relation to SARS-CoV-2 and coronaviruses. At the level of the study: Negative control cultures got HIV-1 Nef peptides or no peptide.

Produced via immunoSEQ multiplex PCR; TCRdb's table is partial and in-frame only. Seen here are approximately 25,000 clones, about 73% observed once, and the top ten hold 18%. This CDR3 spans 13 amino acids. Germline V gene data show CDR1 as KGHSH and CDR2 as LQKENI. Between the trimmed V and J ends, which lost 6 bases and 5 bases, there was a span of 10 bases. A note on this clone: Its target is not known.

The unexposed donors gave CD4+ T cells in about 2011-2019, prior to COVID-19. Isolation of CD4+ T cells took place after roughly nine days in culture. Testing used SARS-CoV-2 S/N and four cold-coronavirus spikes on unexposed-donor CD4+ T cells, cells permitting. The sequenced sample consisted of CD4+ T cells from PBMCs, cultured in vitro. The rearrangement links TRBV18 to TRBJ2-2; D gene uncertain. The source of this sequence is a human donor in good health. This chain's CDR3 is CASSPFRTGELFF. As DNA, the CDR3 is TGTGCCAGCTCCCCGTTCAGGACCGGGGAGCTGTTTTTT.